This is a list of T cell receptor beta chains from one sample in a study of CD8+ T cells in alopecia areata. The data were produced by immunoSEQ multiplex PCR, yet TCRdb's version contains in-frame clones alone and is incomplete. Of around 160,000 clones in the sample, approximately 87% were seen once. The sequences come from CD8+ T cells sorted from blood, collected at week 0. These TCRs come from a human donor with alopecia areata. The CDR3 runs from the conserved cysteine through the conserved F or W. D genes are given only for firm matches.

v_call	j_call	d_call	cdr3_aa
TRBV27	TRBJ2-1	TRBD2	CASSSGLAGGPEFF
TRBV11-2	TRBJ2-3	.	CASSLEPDTQYF
TRBV2	TRBJ2-1	.	CASSIRTDRPGNEQFF
TRBV9	TRBJ2-3	.	CASSPNGGLRDTQYF
TRBV7-8	.	.	CASSYLVGEASYEQYF
TRBV6-5	TRBJ2-7	.	CASSSDRDFSYEQYF
TRBV10-2	TRBJ1-1	.	CASTLTVNTEAFF
TRBV6-1	TRBJ1-5	TRBD1	CASSEAGGWNQPQHF
TRBV27	TRBJ2-3	TRBD2	CASSLSAGGSTDTQYF
TRBV4-1	TRBJ2-1	TRBD1	CASSQSPGQEYNEQFF
TRBV6-6	TRBJ1-1	.	CASSPQVTEAFF
TRBV7-9	TRBJ2-7	.	CASSSQGISHEQYF
TRBV9	TRBJ2-3	.	CASSASTDTQYF
TRBV5-1	TRBJ2-5	TRBD1	CASSSGQGQETQYF
TRBV9	TRBJ2-3	TRBD2	CASSVDTSATDTQYF
TRBV7-8	TRBJ2-1	TRBD1	CASSLWDSVDNEQFF
TRBV6-1	TRBJ2-1	TRBD1	CASSASHGTGSGIEQFF
TRBV2	TRBJ2-1	TRBD1	CASSTGEDEQFF
TRBV4-1	TRBJ2-3	.	CASSAGGAGTDTQYF
TRBV4-1	TRBJ2-7	.	CASSLAEHYEQYF
TRBV19	TRBJ1-5	.	CASSQGPLGQPQHF
TRBV7-8	TRBJ2-3	TRBD1	CASRPTGGGLDTQYF
TRBV27	TRBJ2-7	.	CASSHGPSSYEQYF
TRBV10-3	TRBJ2-1	.	CAISEADSYNEQFF
TRBV27	TRBJ2-7	.	CASSLSRGLGYEQYF
TRBV7-9	TRBJ2-5	TRBD2	CASSLGTRGDEAYF
TRBV2	TRBJ1-3	TRBD1	CASSTYPQGAAAGNTIYF
TRBV6-1	TRBJ2-3	.	CASRTDTQYF
TRBV18	TRBJ2-1	.	CASSPNRPQQHEQFF
TRBV30	TRBJ1-3	.	CAWSEGSSGNTIYF
TRBV7-9	TRBJ2-3	TRBD2	CASSQRLAGSTDTQYF
TRBV11-2	TRBJ2-7	.	CASSLDSSYEQYF